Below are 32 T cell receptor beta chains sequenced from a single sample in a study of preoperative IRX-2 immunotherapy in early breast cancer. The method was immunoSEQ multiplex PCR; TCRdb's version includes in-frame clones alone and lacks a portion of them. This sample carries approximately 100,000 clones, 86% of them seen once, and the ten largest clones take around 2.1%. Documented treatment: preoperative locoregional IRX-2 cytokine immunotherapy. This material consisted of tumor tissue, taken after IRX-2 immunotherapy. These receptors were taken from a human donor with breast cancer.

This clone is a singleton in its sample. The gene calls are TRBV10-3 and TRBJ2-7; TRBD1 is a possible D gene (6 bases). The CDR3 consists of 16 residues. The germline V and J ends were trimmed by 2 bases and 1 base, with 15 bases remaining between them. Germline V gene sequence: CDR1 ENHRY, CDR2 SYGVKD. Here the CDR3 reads CAISEAPRGQSYEQYF. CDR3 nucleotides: TGTGCCATCAGTGAGGCACCGAGGGGACAATCCTACGAGCAGTACTTC.

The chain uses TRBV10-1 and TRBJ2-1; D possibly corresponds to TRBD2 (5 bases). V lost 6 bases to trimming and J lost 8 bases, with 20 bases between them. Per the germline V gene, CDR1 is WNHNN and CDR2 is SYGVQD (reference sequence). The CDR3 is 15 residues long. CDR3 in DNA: TGCGCCAGCAGCCTATCGGACTTCAATCGGGATGAGCAGTTCTTC. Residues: CASSLSDFNRDEQFF.

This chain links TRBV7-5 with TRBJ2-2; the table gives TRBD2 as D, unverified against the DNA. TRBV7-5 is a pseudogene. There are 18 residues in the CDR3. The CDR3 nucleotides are TGTGCCAGCAGCCTGACTAGCGGGGGCCCCGCGAACACCGGGGAGCTGTTTTTT. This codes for CASSLTSGGPANTGELFF.

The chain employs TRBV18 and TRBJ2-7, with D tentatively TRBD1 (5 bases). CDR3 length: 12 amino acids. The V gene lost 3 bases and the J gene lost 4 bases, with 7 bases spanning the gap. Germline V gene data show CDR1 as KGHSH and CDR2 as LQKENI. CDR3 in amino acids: CASSPGLYEQYF. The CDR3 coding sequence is TGTGCCAGCTCACCGGGGCTTTACGAGCAGTACTTC.

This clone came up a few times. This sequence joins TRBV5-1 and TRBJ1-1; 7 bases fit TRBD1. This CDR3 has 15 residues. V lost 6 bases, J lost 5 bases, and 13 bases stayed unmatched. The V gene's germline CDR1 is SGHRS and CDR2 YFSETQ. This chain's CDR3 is CASKYTTGSVTEAFF. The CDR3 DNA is TGCGCCAGCAAATACACGACAGGGAGTGTGACTGAAGCTTTCTTT. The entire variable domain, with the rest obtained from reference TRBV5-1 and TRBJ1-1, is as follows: KAGVTQTPRYLIKTRGQQVTLSCSPISGHRSVSWYQQTPGQGLQFLFEYFSETQRNKGNFPGRFSGRQFSNSRSEMNVSTLELGDSALYLCASKYTTGSVTEAFFGQGTRLTVV.

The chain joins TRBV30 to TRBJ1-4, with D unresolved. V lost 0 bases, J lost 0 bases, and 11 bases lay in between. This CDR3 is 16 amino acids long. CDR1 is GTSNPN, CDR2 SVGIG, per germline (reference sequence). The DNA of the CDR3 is TGTGCCTGGAGTGTCGAGGTCACCTCAACTAATGAAAAACTGTTTTTT. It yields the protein CAWSVEVTSTNEKLFF.

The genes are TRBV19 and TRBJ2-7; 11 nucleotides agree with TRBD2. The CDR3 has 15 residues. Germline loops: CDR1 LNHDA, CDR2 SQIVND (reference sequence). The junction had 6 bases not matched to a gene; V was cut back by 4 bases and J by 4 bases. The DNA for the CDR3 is TGTGCCAGTAGTAGGCTGGGGACTAGCGGATACGAGCAGTACTTC. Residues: CASSRLGTSGYEQYF.

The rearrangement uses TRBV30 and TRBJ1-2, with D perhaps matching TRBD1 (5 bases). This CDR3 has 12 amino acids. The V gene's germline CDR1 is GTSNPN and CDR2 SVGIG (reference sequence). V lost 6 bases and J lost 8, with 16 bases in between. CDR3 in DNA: TGTGCCTGCCAGGGAAGCGCGGACGGCTACACCTTC. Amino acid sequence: CACQGSADGYTF. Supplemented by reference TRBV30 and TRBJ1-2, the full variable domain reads SQTIHQWPATLVQPVGSPLSLECTVEGTSNPNLYWYRQAAGRGLQLLFYSVGIGQISSEVPQNLSASRPQDRQFILSSKKLLLSDSGFYLCACQGSADGYTFGSGTRLTVV.

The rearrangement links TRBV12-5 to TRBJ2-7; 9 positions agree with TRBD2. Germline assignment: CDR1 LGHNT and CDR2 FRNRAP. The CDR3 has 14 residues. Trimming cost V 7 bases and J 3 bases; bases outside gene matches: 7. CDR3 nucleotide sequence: TGTGCTAGTGCCGGACTAGCGTACATCTACGAGCAGTACTTC. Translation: CASAGLAYIYEQYF. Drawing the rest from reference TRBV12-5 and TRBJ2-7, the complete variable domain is DARVTQTPRHKVTEMGQEVTMRCQPILGHNTVFWYRQTMMQGLELLAYFRNRAPLDDSGMPKDRFSAEMPDATLATLKIQPSEPRDSAVYFCASAGLAYIYEQYFGPGTRLTVT.

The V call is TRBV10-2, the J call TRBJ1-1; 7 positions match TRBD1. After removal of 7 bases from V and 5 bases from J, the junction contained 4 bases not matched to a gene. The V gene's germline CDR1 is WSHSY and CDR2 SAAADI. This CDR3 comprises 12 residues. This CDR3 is CASTLQGTEAFF. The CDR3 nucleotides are TGCGCCAGCACCTTACAGGGGACTGAAGCTTTCTTT.

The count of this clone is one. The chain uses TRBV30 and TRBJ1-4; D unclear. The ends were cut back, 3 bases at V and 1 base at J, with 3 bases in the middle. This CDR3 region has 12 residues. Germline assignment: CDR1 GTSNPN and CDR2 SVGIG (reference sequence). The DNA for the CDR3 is TGTGCCTGGAGGAGAACTAATGAAAAACTGTTTTTT. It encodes CAWRRTNEKLFF.

The CDR3 nucleotides are TGTGCCAGTAGTACGGCAGGGGATAATTCACCCCTCCACTTT. It translates to CASSTAGDNSPLHF. This sequence joins TRBV19 and TRBJ1-6; possible D gene TRBD1, 6 bases. CDR1 is LNHDA, CDR2 SQIVND, per germline (reference sequence). The V end was cut by 4 bases, the J end by 5 bases, with 9 bases between. The CDR3 totals 14 residues.

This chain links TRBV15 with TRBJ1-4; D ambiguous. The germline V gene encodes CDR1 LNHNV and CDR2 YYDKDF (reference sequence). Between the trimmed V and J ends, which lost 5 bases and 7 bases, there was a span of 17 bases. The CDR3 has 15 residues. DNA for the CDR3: TGTGCCACCAGCCCCGAGAAAGCCGAGGCTGAAAAACTGTTTTTT. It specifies CATSPEKAEAEKLFF.

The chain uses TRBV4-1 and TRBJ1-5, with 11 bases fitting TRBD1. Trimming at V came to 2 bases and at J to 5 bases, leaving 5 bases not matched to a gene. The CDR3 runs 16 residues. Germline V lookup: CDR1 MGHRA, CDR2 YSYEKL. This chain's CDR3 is CASSQLPGQGDQPQHF. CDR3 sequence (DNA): TGCGCCAGCAGCCAACTACCGGGACAGGGGGATCAGCCCCAGCATTTT.

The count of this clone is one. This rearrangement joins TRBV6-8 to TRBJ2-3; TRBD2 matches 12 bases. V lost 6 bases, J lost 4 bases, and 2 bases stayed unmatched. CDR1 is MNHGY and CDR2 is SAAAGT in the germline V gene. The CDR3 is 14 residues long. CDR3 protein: CASRRLAGADTQYF. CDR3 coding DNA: TGTGCCAGCAGGAGACTAGCGGGAGCAGATACGCAGTATTTT.

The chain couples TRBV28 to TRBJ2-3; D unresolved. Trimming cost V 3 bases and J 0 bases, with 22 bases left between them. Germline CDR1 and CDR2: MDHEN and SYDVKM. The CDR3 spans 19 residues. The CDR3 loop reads CASSFRVSLVGSSTDTQYF. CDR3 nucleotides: TGTGCCAGCAGTTTTCGAGTCAGTTTGGTTGGTTCTAGCACAGATACGCAGTATTTT.

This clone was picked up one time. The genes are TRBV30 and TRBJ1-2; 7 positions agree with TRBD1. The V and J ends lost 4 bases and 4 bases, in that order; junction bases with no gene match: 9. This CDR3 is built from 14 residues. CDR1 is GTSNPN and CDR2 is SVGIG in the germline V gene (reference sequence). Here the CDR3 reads CAWTSGDRRYGYTF. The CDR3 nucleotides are TGTGCCTGGACGTCCGGGGACAGACGCTATGGCTACACCTTC.

CDR3 nucleotides: TGTGCCAGCAGCTTAACTTGGGCCAATCAGCCCCAGCATTTT. As protein: CASSLTWANQPQHF. The rearrangement joins TRBV7-1 to TRBJ1-5; no firm D call. TRBV7-1 carries the ORF label, with uncertain function. The CDR3 is made up of 14 amino acids. Trimming shortened V by 4 bases and J by 3 bases, and 10 bases separated the two germline ends.

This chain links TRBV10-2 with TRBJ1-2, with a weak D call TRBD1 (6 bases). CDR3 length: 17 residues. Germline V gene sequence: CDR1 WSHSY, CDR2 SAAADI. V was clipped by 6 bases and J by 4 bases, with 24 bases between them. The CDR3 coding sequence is TGCGCCAGCAGACAGAAGCTTCCGGGGGGGCTCGGCTATGGCTACACCTTC. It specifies CASRQKLPGGLGYGYTF.

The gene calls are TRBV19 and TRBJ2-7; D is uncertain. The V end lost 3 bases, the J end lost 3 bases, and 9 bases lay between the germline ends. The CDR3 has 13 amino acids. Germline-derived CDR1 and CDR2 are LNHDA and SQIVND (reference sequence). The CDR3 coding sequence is TGTGCCAGTAGTATGAATGGCAACTACGAGCAGTACTTC. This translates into CASSMNGNYEQYF.

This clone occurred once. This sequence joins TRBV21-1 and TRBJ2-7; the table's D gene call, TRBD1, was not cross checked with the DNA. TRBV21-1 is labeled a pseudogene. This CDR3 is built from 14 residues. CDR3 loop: CASSLTGTAYEQYF. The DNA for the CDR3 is TGTGCCAGCAGCTTAACCGGGACAGCCTACGAGCAGTACTTC.

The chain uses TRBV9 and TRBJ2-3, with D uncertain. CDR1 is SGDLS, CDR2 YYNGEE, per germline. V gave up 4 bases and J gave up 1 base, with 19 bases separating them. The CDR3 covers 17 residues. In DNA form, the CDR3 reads TGTGCCAGCAGCTTAGATCTTTCTAGTTGGGGCACAGATACGCAGTATTTT. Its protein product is CASSLDLSSWGTDTQYF.

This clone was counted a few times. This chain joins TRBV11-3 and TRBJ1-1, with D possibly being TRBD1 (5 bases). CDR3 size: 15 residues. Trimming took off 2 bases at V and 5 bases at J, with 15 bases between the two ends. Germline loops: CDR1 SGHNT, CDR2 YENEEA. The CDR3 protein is CASSLSAGGGTEAFF. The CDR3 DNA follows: TGTGCCAGCAGCTTAAGCGCTGGGGGAGGTACTGAAGCTTTCTTT.

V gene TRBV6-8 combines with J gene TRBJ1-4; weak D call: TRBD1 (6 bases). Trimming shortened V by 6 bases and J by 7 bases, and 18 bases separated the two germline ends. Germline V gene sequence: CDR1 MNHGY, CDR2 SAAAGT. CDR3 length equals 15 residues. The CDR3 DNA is TGTGCCAGCAGCCCCGAGACAGGCTGGGGTGAAAAACTGTTTTTT. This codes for CASSPETGWGEKLFF.

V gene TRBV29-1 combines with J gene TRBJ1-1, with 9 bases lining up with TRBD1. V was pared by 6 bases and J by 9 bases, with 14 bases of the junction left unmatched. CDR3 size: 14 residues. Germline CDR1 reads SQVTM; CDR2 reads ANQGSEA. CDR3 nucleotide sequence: TGCAGCGTGCAGACGTTCAAACAGGGGGCCCAAGCTTTCTTT. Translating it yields CSVQTFKQGAQAFF.

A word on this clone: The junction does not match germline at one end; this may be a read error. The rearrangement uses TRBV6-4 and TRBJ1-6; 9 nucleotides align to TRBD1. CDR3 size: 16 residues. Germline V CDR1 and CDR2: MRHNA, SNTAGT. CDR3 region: CASSYSRGQGNSPLHF. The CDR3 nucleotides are TGTGCCAGCAGTTACTCTAGGGGACAGGGAAATTCACCCCTCCACTTT.

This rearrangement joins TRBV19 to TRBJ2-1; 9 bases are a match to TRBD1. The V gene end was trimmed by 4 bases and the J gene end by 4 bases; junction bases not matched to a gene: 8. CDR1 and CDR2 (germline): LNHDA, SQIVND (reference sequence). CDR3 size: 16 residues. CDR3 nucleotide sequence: TGTGCCAGTAGTACCCGGACAGGGGCAGGGTACAATGAGCAGTTCTTC. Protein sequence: CASSTRTGAGYNEQFF.

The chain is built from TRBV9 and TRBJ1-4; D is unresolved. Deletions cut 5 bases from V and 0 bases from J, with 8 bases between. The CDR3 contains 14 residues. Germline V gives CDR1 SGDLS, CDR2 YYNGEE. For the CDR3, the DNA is TGTGCCAGCAGTGTGACAACAACTAATGAAAAACTGTTTTTT. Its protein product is CASSVTTTNEKLFF.

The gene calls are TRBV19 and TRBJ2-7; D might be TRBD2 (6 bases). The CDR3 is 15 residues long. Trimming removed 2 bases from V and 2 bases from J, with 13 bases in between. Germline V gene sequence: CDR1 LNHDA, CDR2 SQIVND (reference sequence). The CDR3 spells CASSINLGGTYEQYF. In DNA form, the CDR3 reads TGTGCCAGTAGTATAAATCTGGGGGGAACCTACGAGCAGTACTTC. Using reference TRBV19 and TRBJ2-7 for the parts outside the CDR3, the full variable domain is DGGITQSPKYLFRKEGQNVTLSCEQNLNHDAMYWYRQDPGQGLRLIYYSQIVNDFQKGDIAEGYSVSREKKESFPLTVTSAQKNPTAFYLCASSINLGGTYEQYFGPGTRLTVT.

The CDR3 reads CASNPDLANYGYTF. Written as DNA, the CDR3 is TGTGCCAGCAACCCGGACTTAGCTAACTATGGCTACACCTTC. The rearrangement links TRBV6-8 to TRBJ1-2, with D uncertain. This CDR3 has 14 amino acids. The germline V and J ends were trimmed by 7 bases and 0 bases, with 12 bases remaining between them. The germline gives CDR1 MNHGY, CDR2 SAAAGT.

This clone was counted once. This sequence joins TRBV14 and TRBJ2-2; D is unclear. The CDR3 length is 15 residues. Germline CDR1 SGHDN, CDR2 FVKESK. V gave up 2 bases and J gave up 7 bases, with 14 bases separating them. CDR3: CASSQTVQTYGELFF. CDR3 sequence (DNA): TGTGCCAGCAGCCAAACGGTCCAAACATACGGGGAGCTGTTTTTT.

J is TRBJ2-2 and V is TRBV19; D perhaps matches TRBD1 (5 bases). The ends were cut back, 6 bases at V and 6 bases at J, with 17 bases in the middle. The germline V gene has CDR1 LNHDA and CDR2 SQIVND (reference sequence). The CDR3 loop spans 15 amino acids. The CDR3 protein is CASRTSGQGSGELFF. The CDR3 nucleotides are TGTGCCAGTAGAACCTCGGGTCAGGGTTCCGGGGAGCTGTTTTTT.